The 6 T cell receptor beta chains in this list originate from one sample, sequenced in a study of control samples from healthy donors and cancer patients. Measured with immunoSEQ multiplex PCR; TCRdb has only the in-frame clones, and not every one. The sample consists of approximately 130,000 clones, around nine tenths of them appearing once. The sample was blood. These receptors all stem from a man younger than 40 in good health.

This chain uses TRBV24-1 with TRBJ2-2; tentatively, D is TRBD1 or TRBD2 (5 bases each). Trimming removed 1 base from V and 4 bases from J, with 12 bases in between. This CDR3 is built from 16 residues. Germline-derived CDR1 and CDR2 are KGHDR and SFDVKD. The CDR3 nucleotides are TGTGCCACCAGTGATTTCGGAAACGGGGCCACCGGGGAGCTGTTTTTT. This gives the protein CATSDFGNGATGELFF.

This clone appeared a few times. The rearrangement uses TRBV18 and TRBJ1-3; D not resolved. Germline loops: CDR1 KGHSH, CDR2 LQKENI. Trimming stripped 3 bases from V and 4 bases from J, with 13 bases between. The CDR3 sequence is 15 residues long. CDR3 region: CASSPDRSVGNTIYF. DNA of the CDR3: TGTGCCAGCTCACCGGACCGGAGCGTCGGAAACACCATATATTTT.

The J gene is TRBJ1-2, the V gene TRBV4-2, with D tentatively TRBD1 (6 bases). Germline V gene sequence: CDR1 LGHNA, CDR2 YNFKEQ. The CDR3 runs to 14 residues. V was clipped by 4 bases and J by 6 bases, with 15 bases between them. The CDR3 is CASSPNRGANGYTF. For the CDR3, the DNA is TGTGCCAGCAGCCCGAATCGGGGGGCCAATGGCTACACCTTC.

In this sample, this clone turned up a few times. The rearrangement uses TRBV11-2 and TRBJ2-3; 9 bases are a match to TRBD1. The CDR3 has 16 residues. Trimming took 3 bases from V and 10 from J; bases not matched to a gene: 14. Germline loops: CDR1 SGHAT, CDR2 FQNNGV. The chain's CDR3 is CASSFTSGTGRVAQYF. DNA of the CDR3: TGTGCCAGCAGCTTCACTTCCGGGACAGGGAGGGTCGCGCAGTATTTT.

This chain joins TRBV12-3 or TRBV12-4 and TRBJ1-1, with D tentatively TRBD1 (5 bases). V lost 6 bases, J lost 4 bases, and 12 bases lay in between. There are 13 residues in the CDR3. CDR3 coding DNA: TGTGCCAGCAGCCGGGGGGGAAGCACTGAAGCTTTCTTT. This codes for CASSRGGSTEAFF.

The chain couples TRBV6-5 to TRBJ1-2, with 8 bases aligning to TRBD1. Unmatched junction bases numbered 7, after V lost 8 bases and J lost 8 bases. The CDR3 is made up of 12 amino acids. From germline, CDR1 is MNHEY and CDR2 SVGAGI. The DNA of the CDR3 is TGTGCCAGCCAGACAGGGGCCGGGGGCTACACCTTC. Translation gives CASQTGAGGYTF.